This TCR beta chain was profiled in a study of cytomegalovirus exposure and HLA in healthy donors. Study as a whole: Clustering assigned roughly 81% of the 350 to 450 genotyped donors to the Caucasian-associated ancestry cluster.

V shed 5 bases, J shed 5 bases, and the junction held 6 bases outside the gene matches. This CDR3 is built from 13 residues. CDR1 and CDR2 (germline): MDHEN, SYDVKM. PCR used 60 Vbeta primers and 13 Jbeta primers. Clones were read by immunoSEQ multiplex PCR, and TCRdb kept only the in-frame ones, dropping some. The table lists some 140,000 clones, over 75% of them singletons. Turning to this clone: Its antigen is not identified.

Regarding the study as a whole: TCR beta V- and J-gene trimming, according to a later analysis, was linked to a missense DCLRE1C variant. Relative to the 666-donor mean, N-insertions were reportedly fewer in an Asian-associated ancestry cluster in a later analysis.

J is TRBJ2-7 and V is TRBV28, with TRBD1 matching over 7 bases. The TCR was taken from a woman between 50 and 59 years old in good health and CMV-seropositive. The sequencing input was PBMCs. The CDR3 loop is CASSPGQIHEQYF. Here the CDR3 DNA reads TGTGCCAGCAGTCCGGGACAGATCCACGAGCAGTACTTC.